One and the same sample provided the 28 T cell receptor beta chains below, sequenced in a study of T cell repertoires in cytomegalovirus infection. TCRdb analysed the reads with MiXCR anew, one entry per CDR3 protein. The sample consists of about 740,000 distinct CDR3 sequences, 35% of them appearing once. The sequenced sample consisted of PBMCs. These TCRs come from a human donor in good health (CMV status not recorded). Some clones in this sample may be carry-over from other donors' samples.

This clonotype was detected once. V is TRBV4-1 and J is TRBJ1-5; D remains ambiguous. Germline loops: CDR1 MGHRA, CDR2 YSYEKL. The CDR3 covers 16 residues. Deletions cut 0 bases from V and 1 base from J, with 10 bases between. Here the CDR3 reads CASSQEPGWSNQPQHF. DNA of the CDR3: TGCGCCAGCAGCCAAGAACCGGGGTGGAGCAATCAGCCCCAGCATTTT.

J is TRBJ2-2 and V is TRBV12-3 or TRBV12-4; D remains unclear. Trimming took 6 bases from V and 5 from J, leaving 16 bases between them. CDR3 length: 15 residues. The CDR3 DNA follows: TGTGCCAGCAGCTCCCTACAGTTTAGTACCGGGGAGCTGTTTTTT. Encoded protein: CASSSLQFSTGELFF.

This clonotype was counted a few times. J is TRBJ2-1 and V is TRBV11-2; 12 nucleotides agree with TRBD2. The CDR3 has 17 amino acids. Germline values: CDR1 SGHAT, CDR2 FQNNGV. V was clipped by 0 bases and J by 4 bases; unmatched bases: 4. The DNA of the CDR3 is TGTGCCAGCAGCTTAGAGGCTAGCGGGAGGGGGTACAATGAGCAGTTCTTC. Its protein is CASSLEASGRGYNEQFF.

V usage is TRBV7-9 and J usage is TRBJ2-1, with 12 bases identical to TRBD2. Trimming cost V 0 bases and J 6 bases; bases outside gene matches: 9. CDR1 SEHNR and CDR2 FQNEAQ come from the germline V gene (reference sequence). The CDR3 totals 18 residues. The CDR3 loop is CASSLATSGGPEGNEQFF. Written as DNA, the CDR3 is TGTGCCAGCAGCTTAGCGACTAGCGGGGGCCCTGAAGGCAATGAGCAGTTCTTC.

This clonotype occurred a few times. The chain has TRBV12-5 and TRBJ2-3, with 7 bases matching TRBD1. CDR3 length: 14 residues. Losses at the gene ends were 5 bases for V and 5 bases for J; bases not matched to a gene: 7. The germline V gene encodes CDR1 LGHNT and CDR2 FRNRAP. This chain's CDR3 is CASGLGQSGDTQYF. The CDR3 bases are TGTGCTAGTGGTCTGGGACAGTCTGGAGATACGCAGTATTTT.

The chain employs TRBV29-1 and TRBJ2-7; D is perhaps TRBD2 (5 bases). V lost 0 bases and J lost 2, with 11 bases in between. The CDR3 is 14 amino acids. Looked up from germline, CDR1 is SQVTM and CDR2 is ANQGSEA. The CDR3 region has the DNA TGCAGCGTTGAAGATGGAGGCAGCCCCTACGAGCAGTACTTC. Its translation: CSVEDGGSPYEQYF.

The CDR3 bases are TGTGCCAGCAGTGTCAGGAGGGGGCGAACTGAAGCTTTCTTT. This sequence encodes CASSVRRGRTEAFF. The chain couples TRBV6-1 to TRBJ1-1; TRBD1 aligns across 7 bases. The ends lost 4 bases at V and 5 bases at J; junction bases unmatched: 7. Germline CDR1 and CDR2: MNHNS and SASEGT. CDR3 size: 14 residues.

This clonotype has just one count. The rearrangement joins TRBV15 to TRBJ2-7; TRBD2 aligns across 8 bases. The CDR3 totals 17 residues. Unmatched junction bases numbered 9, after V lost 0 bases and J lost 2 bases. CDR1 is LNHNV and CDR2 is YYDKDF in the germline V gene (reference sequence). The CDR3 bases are TGTGCCACCAGCAGAGACGGCAGTAGGCGGGAGGCCTACGAGCAGTACTTC. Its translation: CATSRDGSRREAYEQYF.

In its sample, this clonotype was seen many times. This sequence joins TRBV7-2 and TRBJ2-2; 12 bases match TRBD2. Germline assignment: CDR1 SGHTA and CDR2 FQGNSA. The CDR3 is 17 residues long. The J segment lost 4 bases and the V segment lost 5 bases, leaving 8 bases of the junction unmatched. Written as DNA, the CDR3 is TGTGCCAGCAGCCGTCGACTAGCGGGAGAGGCCACCGGGGAGCTGTTTTTT. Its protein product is CASSRRLAGEATGELFF.

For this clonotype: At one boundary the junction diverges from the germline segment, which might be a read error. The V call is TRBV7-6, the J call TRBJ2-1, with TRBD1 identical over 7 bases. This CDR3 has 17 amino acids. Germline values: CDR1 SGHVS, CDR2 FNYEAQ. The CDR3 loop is CASSLTARGRGYNERFF. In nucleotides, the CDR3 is TGTGCCAGCAGCTTAACGGCGAGGGGGCGCGGTTACAATGAGCGGTTCTTC.

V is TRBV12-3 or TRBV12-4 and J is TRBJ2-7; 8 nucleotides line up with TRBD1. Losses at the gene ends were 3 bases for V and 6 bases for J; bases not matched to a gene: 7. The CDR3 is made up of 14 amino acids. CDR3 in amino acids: CASSFVRGPGEQYF. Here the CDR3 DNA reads TGTGCCAGCAGTTTCGTCAGGGGGCCGGGCGAGCAGTACTTC.

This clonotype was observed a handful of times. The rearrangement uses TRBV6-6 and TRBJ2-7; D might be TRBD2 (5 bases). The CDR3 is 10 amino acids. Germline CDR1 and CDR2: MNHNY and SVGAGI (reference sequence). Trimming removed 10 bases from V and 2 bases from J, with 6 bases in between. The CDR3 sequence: CATGAYEQYF. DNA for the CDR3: TGTGCCACCGGGGCCTACGAGCAGTACTTC.

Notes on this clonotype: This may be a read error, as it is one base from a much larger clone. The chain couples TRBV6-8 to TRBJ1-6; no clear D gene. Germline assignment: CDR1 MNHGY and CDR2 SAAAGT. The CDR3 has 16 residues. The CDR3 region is CASSKRHRATNSPIHF. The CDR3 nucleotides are TGTGCCAGCAGTAAACGGCATAGGGCGACGAATTCACCCATCCACTTT.

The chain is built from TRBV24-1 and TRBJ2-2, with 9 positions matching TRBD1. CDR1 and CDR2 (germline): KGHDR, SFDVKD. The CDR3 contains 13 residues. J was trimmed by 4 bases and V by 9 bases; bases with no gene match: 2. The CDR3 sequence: CATGTGSTGELFF. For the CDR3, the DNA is TGTGCCACCGGGACAGGGAGCACCGGGGAGCTGTTTTTT.

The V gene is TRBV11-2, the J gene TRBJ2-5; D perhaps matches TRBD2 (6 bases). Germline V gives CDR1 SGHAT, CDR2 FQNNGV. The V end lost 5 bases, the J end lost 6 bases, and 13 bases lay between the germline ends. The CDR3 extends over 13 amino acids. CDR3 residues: CASSLALLQTQYF. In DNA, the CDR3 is TGTGCCAGCAGCCTAGCGTTGCTTCAGACCCAGTACTTC.

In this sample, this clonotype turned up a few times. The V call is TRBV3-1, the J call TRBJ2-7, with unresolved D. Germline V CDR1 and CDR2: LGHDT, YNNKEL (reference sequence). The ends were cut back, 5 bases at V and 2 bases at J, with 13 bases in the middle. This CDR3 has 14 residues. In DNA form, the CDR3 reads TGTGCCAGCAGCACCGTTCAGCTTACCTACGAGCAGTACTTC. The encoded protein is CASSTVQLTYEQYF.

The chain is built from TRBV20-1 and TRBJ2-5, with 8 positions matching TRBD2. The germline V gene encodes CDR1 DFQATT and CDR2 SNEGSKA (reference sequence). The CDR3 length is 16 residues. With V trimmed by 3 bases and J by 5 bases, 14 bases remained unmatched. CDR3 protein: CSASPPGREIWETQYF. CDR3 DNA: TGCAGTGCTAGCCCGCCCGGGAGGGAGATTTGGGAGACCCAGTACTTC.

The CDR3 spells CASSLGLAGGLGEQFF. Written as DNA, the CDR3 is TGTGCCAGCAGTTTAGGACTAGCGGGAGGGCTGGGGGAGCAGTTCTTC. V and J are TRBV28 and TRBJ2-1; 15 nucleotides align to TRBD2. The CDR3 covers 16 residues. J lost 10 bases, V lost 2 bases, and 6 bases had no gene match. Germline V lookup: CDR1 MDHEN, CDR2 SYDVKM.

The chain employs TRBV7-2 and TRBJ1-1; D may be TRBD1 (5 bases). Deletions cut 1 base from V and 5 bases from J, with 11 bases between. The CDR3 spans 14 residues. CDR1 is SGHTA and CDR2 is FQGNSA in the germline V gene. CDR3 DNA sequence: TGTGCCAGCAGCTTAGAGGGGCGTAAGACTGAAGCTTTCTTT. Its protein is CASSLEGRKTEAFF.

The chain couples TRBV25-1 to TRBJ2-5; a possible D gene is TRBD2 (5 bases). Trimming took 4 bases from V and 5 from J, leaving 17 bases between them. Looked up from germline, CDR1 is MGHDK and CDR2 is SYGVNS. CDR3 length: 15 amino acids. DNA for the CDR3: TGTGCCAGCAGTGTCATGGGGAGTTTATGGGAGACCCAGTACTTC. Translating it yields CASSVMGSLWETQYF.

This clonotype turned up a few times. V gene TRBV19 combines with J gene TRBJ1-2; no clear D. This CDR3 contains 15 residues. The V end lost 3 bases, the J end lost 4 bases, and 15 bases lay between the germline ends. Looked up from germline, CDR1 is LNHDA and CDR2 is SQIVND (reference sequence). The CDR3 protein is CASSIGAHGFYGYTF. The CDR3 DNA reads TGTGCCAGTAGTATCGGCGCGCATGGGTTCTATGGCTACACCTTC.

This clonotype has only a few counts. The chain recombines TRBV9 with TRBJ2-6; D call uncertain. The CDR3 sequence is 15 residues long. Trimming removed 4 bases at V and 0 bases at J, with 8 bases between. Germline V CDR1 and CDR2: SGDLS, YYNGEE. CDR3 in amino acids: CASSFQSSGANVLTF. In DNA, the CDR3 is TGTGCCAGCAGCTTCCAGAGCTCTGGGGCCAACGTCCTGACTTTC.

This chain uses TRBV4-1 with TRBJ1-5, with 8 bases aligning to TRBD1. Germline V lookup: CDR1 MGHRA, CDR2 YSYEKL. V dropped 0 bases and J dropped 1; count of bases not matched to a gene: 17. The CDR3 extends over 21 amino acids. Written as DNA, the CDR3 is TGCGCCAGCAGCCAAGATCCAGTACGACAGGGGAAGGGGTTGAGCAATCAGCCCCAGCATTTT. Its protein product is CASSQDPVRQGKGLSNQPQHF.

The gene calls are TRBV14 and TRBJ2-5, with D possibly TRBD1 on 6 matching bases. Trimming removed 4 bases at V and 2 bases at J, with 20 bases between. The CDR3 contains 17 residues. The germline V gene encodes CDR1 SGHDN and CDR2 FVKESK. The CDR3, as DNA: TGTGCCAGCAGCCCCTCCTTGCGTGTCCAGGGGCAAGAGACCCAGTACTTC. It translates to CASSPSLRVQGQETQYF.

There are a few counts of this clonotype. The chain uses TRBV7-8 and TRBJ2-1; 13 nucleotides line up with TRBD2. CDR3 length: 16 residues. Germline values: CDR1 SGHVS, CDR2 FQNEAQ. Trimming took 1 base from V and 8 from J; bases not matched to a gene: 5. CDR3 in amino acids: CASSLGTSGRGDEQFF. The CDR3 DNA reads TGTGCCAGCAGCTTAGGGACTAGCGGGAGAGGAGATGAGCAGTTCTTC.

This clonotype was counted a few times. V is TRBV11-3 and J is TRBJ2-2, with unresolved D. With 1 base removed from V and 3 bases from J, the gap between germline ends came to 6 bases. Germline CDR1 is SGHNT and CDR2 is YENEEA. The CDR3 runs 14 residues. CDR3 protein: CASSLVSDTGELFF. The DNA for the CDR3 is TGTGCCAGCAGCTTAGTCTCAGACACCGGGGAGCTGTTTTTT.

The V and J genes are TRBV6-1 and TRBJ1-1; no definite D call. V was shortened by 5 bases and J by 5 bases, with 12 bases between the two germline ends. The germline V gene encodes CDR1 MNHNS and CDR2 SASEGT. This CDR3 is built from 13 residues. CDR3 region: CASSLTDRTEAFF. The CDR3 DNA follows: TGTGCCAGCAGTTTGACGGATAGAACTGAAGCTTTCTTT.

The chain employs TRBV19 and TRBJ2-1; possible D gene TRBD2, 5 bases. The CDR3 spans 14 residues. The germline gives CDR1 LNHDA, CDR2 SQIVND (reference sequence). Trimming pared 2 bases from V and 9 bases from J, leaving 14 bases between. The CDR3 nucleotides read TGTGCCAGTAGTATATCCCCGGGATCAAGTGAGCAGTTCTTC. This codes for CASSISPGSSEQFF.